The table lists the clone carrying this T cell receptor (beta chain) with a count of one. Antigen unknown. The record originates from a study of TIL therapy for anti-PD-1-resistant metastatic lung cancer. Study results and caveats: The cohort had more treatment-naive, never-smoker and oncogene-addicted patients than typical.

Germline V gene data show CDR1 as LNHDA and CDR2 as SQIVND (reference sequence). The germline V and J ends were trimmed by 5 bases and 1 base, with 14 bases remaining between them. The CDR3 has 15 residues. The libraries were made with immunoSEQ v3. Survey-level samples got 2 million or so read pairs; deep-level samples got roughly 5-6 million. Using immunoSEQ multiplex PCR, the repertoire was profiled, and TCRdb retains in-frame clones only, with some absent. This sample has around 20,000 clones, with around 79% found just once. This sample's time point: pre-treatment sample, taken before nivolumab and TIL therapy.

The TCR comes from a person between 25 and 79 years old with non-small cell lung cancer. The source was blood, collected at baseline. V usage is TRBV19 and J usage is TRBJ1-1; a possible D gene is TRBD1 (5 bases). The CDR3 protein is CASSPHRGKNTEAFF. The CDR3 nucleotides are TGTGCCAGTAGTCCCCACCGGGGGAAGAACACTGAAGCTTTCTTT.